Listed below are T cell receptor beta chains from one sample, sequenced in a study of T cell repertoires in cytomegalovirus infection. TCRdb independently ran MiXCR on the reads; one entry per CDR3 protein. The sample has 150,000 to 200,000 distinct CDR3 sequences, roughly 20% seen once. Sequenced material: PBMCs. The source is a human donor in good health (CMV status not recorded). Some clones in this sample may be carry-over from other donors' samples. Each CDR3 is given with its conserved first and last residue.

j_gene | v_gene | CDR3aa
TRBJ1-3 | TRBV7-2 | CASGRGGSGNTIYF
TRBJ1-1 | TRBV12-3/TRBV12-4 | CASSLYSANTEAFF
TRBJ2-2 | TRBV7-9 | CASSSLAGTGELFF
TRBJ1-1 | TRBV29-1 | CSVGGGSTEAFF
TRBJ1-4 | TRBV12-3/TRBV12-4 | CASSFSPWAELPGQEDEKLFF
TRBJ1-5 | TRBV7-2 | CASSYDRGLGQPQHF
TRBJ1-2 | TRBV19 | CASIGTGVPPNYGYTF
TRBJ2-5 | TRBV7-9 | CASSLDGGSQETQYF
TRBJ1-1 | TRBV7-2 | CASSSLQGRTEAFF
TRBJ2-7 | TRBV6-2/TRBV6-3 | CASSYPFYEQYF
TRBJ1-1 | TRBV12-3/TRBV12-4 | CASSPGRGRNTEAFF
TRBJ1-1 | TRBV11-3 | CASSFEGGTEAFF
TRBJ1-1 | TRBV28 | CASGGAGQNTEAFF
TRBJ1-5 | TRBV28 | CASTHSQVGQPQHF
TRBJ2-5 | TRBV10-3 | CAISESMRERARETQYF
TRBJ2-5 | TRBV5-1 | CASSPGTSREETQYF
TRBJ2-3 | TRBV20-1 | CSAFPPGGGTDTQYF
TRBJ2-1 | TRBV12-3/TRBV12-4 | CASSSPLKYNEQFF
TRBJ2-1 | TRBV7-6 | CASAEGMVNEQFF
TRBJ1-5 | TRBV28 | CASRAGRNNQPQHF
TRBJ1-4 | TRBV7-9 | CASSSGTGGIRDEKLFF
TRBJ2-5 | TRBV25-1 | CASGKETQYF
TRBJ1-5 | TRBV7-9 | CASSPGPGGYSNQPQHF
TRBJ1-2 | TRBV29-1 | CSVVGGIGYTF
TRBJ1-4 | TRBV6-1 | CASSRQATNVKLFF
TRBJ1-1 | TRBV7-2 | CASSPAWRGTEAFF
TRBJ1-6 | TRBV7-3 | CASSLIPGTNSPLHF
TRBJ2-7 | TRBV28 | CARRSATKYEQYF
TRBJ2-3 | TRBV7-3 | CASSLQPGLAGGRPGDTQYF
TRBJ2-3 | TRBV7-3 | CASSLTPGLDTQYF
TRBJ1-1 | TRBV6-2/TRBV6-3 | CASNPNFGSPSRVAEAFF
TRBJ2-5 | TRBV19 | CASSGTRETQYF
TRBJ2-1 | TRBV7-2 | CASSLGGSEQFF
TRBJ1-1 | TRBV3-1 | CASSSGVNTEAFF
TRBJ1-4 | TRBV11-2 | CASSLRGAGNEKLFF
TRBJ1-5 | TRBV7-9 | CASSLEGSPQPQHF
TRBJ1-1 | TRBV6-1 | CASRVGQGASRNTEAFF
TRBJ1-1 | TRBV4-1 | CASSREGGNTEAFF
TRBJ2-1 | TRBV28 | CASTHSGGLAGNEQFF
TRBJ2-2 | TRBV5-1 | CASSLAVDGSTGELFF
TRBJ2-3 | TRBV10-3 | CAISETTRSTQYF
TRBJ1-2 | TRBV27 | CASSWAETNYGYTF
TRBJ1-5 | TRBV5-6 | CASSRSGGGNQPQHF
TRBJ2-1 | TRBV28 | CASSLSPGTAQFF
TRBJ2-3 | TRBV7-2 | CASSLGHPSDTQYF
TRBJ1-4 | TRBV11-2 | CASSSRGALGEKLFF
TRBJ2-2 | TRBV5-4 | CASRGPEYTGELFF
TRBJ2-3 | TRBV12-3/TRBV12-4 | CASSLGLATDTQYF
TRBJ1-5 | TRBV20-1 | CSARGGTSARNQPQHF
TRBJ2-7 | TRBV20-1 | CSARHRESYEQYF
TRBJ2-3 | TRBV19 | CASSIWPESTDTQYF
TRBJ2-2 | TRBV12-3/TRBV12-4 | CASRKGLAGDGELFF
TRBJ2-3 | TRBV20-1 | CSARGLGLAGTDTQYF
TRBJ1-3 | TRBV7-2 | CASSGRDGGSGNTIYF
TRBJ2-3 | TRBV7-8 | CASSSTTDTQYF